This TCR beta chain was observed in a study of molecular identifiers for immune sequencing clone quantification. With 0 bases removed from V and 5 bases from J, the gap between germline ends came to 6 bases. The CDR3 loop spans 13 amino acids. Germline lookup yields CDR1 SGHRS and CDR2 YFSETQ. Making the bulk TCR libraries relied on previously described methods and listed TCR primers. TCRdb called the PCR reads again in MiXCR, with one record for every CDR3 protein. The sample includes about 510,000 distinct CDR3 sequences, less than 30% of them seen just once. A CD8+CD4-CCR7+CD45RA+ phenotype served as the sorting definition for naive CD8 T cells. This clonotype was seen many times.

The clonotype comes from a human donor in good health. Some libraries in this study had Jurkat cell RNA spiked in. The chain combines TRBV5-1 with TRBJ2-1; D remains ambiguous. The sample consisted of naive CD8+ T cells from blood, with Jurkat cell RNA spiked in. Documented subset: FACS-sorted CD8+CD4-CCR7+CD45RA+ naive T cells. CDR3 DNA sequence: TGCGCCAGCAGCTTGGCCCCCGACAATGAGCAGTTCTTC. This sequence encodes CASSLAPDNEQFF.